This TCR beta chain was observed in a study of shared clonotypes between healthy human individuals. CD8 cells regarded as naive lacked CD45RO, were positively chosen for CCR7, and omitted terminally differentiated effector memory CD45RA+ cells. The method was immunoSEQ multiplex PCR; TCRdb's version includes in-frame clones alone and lacks a portion of them. This repertoire shows about 1,800,000 clones, 85% to 95% found once; its top ten account for more than 0.95%. This receptor was obtained from a man aged 18-30 years in good health. The sequenced sample was naive CD8+ T cells sorted from blood.

This CDR3 is CAWSGVGLGSTDTQYF. CDR3 coding DNA: TGTGCCTGGAGTGGGGTGGGGTTAGGAAGCACAGATACGCAGTATTTT. The chain employs TRBV30 and TRBJ2-3; D is unclear. V lost 1 base and J lost 0, with 14 bases in between. This CDR3 is 16 amino acids long. Germline CDR1 is GTSNPN and CDR2 is SVGIG (reference sequence).